This T cell receptor (beta chain) was profiled in a study of response to subunit inactivated influenza vaccine. Germline V gives CDR1 DFQATT, CDR2 SNEGSKA (reference sequence). V shed 6 bases and J shed 7 bases, with 9 bases lying between them. The CDR3 spans 10 residues. The sample holds a few counts of this clonotype. Its antigen is not known. Overall study findings and caveats: Few additional T cells are recruited per seasonal influenza vaccination, authors suggested.

TCRdb ran MiXCR on the RT-PCR reads and lists one entry per CDR3 protein. The table lists fewer than 650,000 distinct CDR3 sequences, 10% to 15% of them singletons. The J gene is TRBJ2-5, the V gene TRBV20-1; D assignment may be TRBD1 or TRBD2 (5 bases each). This TCR was sampled from a man aged 50-60 years who received an inactivated influenza vaccine. The sample here was PBMCs from blood, taken 40 to 50 days after vaccination. CDR3 sequence: CSALGVTQYF. For the CDR3, the DNA is TGCAGTGCCCTGGGGGTGACCCAGTACTTC.